This T cell receptor beta chain was observed in a study of OX40 agonist ivuxolimab in advanced cancers. The wider study: The group had a mean age of 60 years, ranged from 23 to 79, and was 82.7% male. Three patients got partial responses; one had hepatocellular carcinoma and two had cutaneous melanoma. Overall study findings and caveats: No antigen was identified for the clonally expanded peripheral T cells.

Using immunoSEQ multiplex PCR, the repertoire was profiled, and TCRdb retains in-frame clones only, with some absent. The sample shows under 45,000 clones, just under 75% of them seen only once. This clone came up many times. Antigen unknown. The length of the CDR3 is 13 residues. Blood sampling was done at baseline, cycle 4 day 1, and cycle 7 day 1. This TCR was recovered from an adult with an advanced solid tumor such as melanoma, head and neck, liver or kidney cancer. The sample here was CD4+ or CD8+ T cells sorted from blood, taken in a trial of the OX40 agonist ivuxolimab. This chain links TRBV21-1 with TRBJ1-6. TRBV21-1 is labeled a pseudogene. This chain's CDR3 is CASSKPADSPLHF. The CDR3 bases are TGTGCCAGCAGCAAACCCGCCGATTCACCCCTCCACTTT.